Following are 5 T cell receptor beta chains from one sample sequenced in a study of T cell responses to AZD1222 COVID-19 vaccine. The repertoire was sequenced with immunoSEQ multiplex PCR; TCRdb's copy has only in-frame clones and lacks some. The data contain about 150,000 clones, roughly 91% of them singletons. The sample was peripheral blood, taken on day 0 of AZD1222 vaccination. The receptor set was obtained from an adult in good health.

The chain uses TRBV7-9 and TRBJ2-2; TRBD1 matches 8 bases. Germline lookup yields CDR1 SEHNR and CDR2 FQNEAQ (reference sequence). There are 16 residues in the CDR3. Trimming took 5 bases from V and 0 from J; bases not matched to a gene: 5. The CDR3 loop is CASSPKQGANTGELFF. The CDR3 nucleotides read TGTGCCAGCAGCCCTAAACAGGGGGCGAACACCGGGGAGCTGTTTTTT.

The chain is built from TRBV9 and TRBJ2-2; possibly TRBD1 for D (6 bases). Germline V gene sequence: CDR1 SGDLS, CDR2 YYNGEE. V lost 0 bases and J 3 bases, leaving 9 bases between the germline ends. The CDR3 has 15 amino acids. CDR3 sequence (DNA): TGTGCCAGCAGCGTAGGGAACAGGGACACCGGGGAGCTGTTTTTT. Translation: CASSVGNRDTGELFF.

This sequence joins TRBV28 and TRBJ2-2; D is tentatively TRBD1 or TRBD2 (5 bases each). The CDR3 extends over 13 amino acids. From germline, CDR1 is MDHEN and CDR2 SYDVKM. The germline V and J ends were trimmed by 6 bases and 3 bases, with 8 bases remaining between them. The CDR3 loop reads CASSRGDTGELFF. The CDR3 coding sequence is TGTGCCAGCAGCCGAGGGGACACCGGGGAGCTGTTTTTT.

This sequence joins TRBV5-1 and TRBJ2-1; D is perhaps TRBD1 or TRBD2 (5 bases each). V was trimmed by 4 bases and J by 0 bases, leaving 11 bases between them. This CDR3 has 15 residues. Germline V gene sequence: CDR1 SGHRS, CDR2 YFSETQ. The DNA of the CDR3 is TGCGCCAGCAGCCGGGGCGGATACTCCTACAATGAGCAGTTCTTC. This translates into CASSRGGYSYNEQFF. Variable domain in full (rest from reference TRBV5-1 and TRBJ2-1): KAGVTQTPRYLIKTRGQQVTLSCSPISGHRSVSWYQQTPGQGLQFLFEYFSETQRNKGNFPGRFSGRQFSNSRSEMNVSTLELGDSALYLCASSRGGYSYNEQFFGPGTRLTVL.

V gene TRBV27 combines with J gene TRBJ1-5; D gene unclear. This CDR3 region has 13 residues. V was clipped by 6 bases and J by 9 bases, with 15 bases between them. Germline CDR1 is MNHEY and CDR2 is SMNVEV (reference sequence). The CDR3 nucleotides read TGTGCCAGCAGAAGGCCAGCGGGGTGGCCCCAGCATTTT. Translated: CASRRPAGWPQHF.